This T cell receptor (beta chain) was documented in a study of T cells of healthy individuals. V lost 2 bases to trimming and J lost 2 bases, with 13 bases between them. The CDR3 length is 15 residues. CDR1 and CDR2 from the germline V gene are LGHNA and YNFKEQ. TCRdb itself ran the 5' RACE reads through MiXCR, one entry per CDR3 protein. The top ten hold roughly 6.2% of the sample, which has 95,000 to 100,000 distinct CDR3 sequences, under 20% seen once. The rearrangement links TRBV4-2 to TRBJ2-7; D is perhaps TRBD1 or TRBD2 (5 bases each). The sequence derives from a human donor in good health. The CDR3 DNA sequence: TGTGCCAGCAGCCAAACGGGGAAGGGGCCCTACGAGCAGTACTTC. It codes for CASSQTGKGPYEQYF.